This TCR beta chain stems from a study of graft-versus-host responses after intestinal transplantation. General observations from the study: The recipient marrow held GvH clones, and some of them showed up first in ileum or blood.

The V segment lost 7 bases and the J segment 8 bases; nucleotides outside the gene matches: 8. There are 13 residues in the CDR3. Germline loops: CDR1 SGHNT, CDR2 YYREEE (reference sequence). The table came from immunoSEQ multiplex PCR; TCRdb's copy has only in-frame clones and leaves some out. Among 75,000 to 100,000 clones, 91% were seen once, and the ten largest hold approximately 0.18%. With respect to this clone: The antigen is not known.

Specimen: unstimulated CD4+ T cells sorted from spleen or lymph node cells, collected before transplant. The chain carries TRBV5-4 and TRBJ1-2, with TRBD1 matching 10 bases. The origin of this receptor is a human donor who was the organ donor for an intestinal transplant. CDR3 sequence (DNA): TGTGCCAGCCCACCCCCGGGACAGGGGGGCTACACCTTC. Its protein product is CASPPPGQGGYTF.